This T cell receptor beta chain was sequenced during a study of T-cell memory formation after mild COVID-19. Study at large: Most TCR clusters belonged to a single donor.

Trimming cost V 3 bases and J 2 bases, with 9 bases left between them. The CDR3 is made up of 14 amino acids. This clonotype occurred a few times. Its antigen is unidentified. TCRdb processed the 5' RACE reads anew with MiXCR; each CDR3 protein has one entry. The sample contains 190,000 or so distinct CDR3 sequences, about 21% of which appear only once. Whole-study results and caveats: Cross-reactive memory appears to have joined, as suggested by some responding clones showing up in pre-infection memory. SARS-CoV-2 specificity of second-wave clones peaking day 37 was unconfirmed.

The J gene is TRBJ2-3, the V gene TRBV12-3 or TRBV12-4; D is uncertain. Sequenced: PBMCs or a T cell subset sorted from them (not recorded which). The sequence came from an adult woman who had mild COVID-19 (a few samples of this study predate the infection). Cell type and time point are not known. This chain's CDR3 is CASSFAVVTDTQYF. The CDR3 nucleotides read TGTGCCAGCAGTTTCGCGGTTGTCACAGATACGCAGTATTTT.